The 9 T cell receptor beta chains below come from one sample, sequenced in a study of beta chain features in type 1 diabetes. As every portion of the isolated RNA was reverse transcribed, the sequencing read expressed TCRB transcripts. Profiling relied on immunoSEQ multiplex PCR, and the TCRdb table lists in-frame clones only, not all of them. The sample contains 200,000 to 300,000 clones, over 12% of which appear only once. Sequencing was carried out using naive CD4+ T cells from blood. These receptors all come from a woman in her thirties or forties in good health.

The rearrangement links TRBV12-2 to TRBJ1-6. TRBV12-2 represents a pseudogene. The CDR3 sequence is 16 residues long. The CDR3 DNA follows: TGTGCAAGTCGCCTGAAGGGGGGGAAGATTGATTCACCCCTCCACTTT. Translating gives CASRLKGGKIDSPLHF.

The chain employs TRBV6-6 and TRBJ1-1; 8 positions match TRBD1. CDR3 length: 15 amino acids. Germline V CDR1 and CDR2: MNHNY, SVGAGI (reference sequence). V lost 6 bases and J lost 5; bases outside the gene matches: 11. The CDR3 sequence is CASRAGGAAKTEAFF. As DNA, the CDR3 is TGTGCCAGCAGGGCAGGGGGCGCGGCAAAAACTGAAGCTTTCTTT.

The rearrangement uses TRBV15 and TRBJ1-2, with D unclear. This CDR3 has 15 amino acids. Per the germline V gene, CDR1 is LNHNV and CDR2 is YYDKDF (reference sequence). Between the trimmed V and J ends, which lost 0 bases and 0 bases, there was a span of 8 bases. The CDR3 spells CATSRDLVANYGYTF. The CDR3 DNA reads as TGTGCCACCAGCAGAGATCTCGTAGCTAACTATGGCTACACCTTC.

This chain uses TRBV21-1 with TRBJ1-2; the table names TRBD1, a call not compared with the DNA. TRBV21-1 has pseudogene status. CDR3 size: 12 residues. This CDR3 reads CASVDRDYGYTF. The DNA of the CDR3 is TGTGCCAGCGTTGACAGGGACTATGGCTACACCTTC.

The gene calls are TRBV7-9 and TRBJ2-3; D unclear. This CDR3 is built from 15 residues. V was clipped by 5 bases and J by 4 bases, with 16 bases between them. Germline CDR1 and CDR2: SEHNR and FQNEAQ (reference sequence). CDR3 region: CASSPTGLGADTQYF. CDR3 DNA: TGTGCCAGCAGCCCCACGGGTTTAGGCGCAGATACGCAGTATTTT.

The rearrangement uses TRBV5-4 and TRBJ1-1; 8 positions agree with TRBD1. J lost 4 bases, V lost 4 bases, and 9 bases had no gene match. The CDR3 extends over 15 amino acids. CDR1 and CDR2 from the germline V gene are SGHNT and YYREEE (reference sequence). CDR3 amino acids: CASSGGGQGRTEAFF. The CDR3 nucleotides read TGTGCCAGCAGCGGGGGAGGACAGGGTCGCACTGAAGCTTTCTTT. The full variable domain, with the rest looked up from reference TRBV5-4 and TRBJ1-1, is ETGVTQSPTHLIKTRGQQVTLRCSSQSGHNTVSWYQQALGQGPQFIFQYYREEENGRGNFPPRFSGLQFPNYSSELNVNALELDDSALYLCASSGGGQGRTEAFFGQGTRLTVV.

The chain carries TRBV6-1 and TRBJ2-3; 11 nucleotides agree with TRBD2. V was clipped by 6 bases and J by 5 bases; unmatched bases: 4. Germline CDR1 MNHNS, CDR2 SASEGT. CDR3 length: 14 amino acids. This CDR3 reads CASSQLAGEDTQYF. The CDR3, as DNA: TGTGCCAGCAGCCAACTAGCGGGGGAAGATACGCAGTATTTT.

The J gene is TRBJ1-2, the V gene TRBV2, with no clear D. The CDR3 has 16 residues. Trimming stripped 5 bases from V and 0 bases from J, with 16 bases between. Germline V CDR1 and CDR2: SNHLY, FYNNEI. CDR3 in amino acids: CASSPQVVPANYGYTF. Here the CDR3 DNA reads TGTGCCAGCAGTCCCCAGGTAGTCCCGGCTAACTATGGCTACACCTTC.

A few counts support this clone. The chain employs TRBV2 and TRBJ1-1; D gene unclear. The length of the CDR3 is 16 residues. Germline loops: CDR1 SNHLY, CDR2 FYNNEI. V gave up 3 bases and J gave up 0 bases, with 14 bases separating them. This chain's CDR3 is CASSDVLLQMNTEAFF. The CDR3 nucleotides are TGTGCCAGCAGTGACGTACTGTTACAGATGAACACTGAAGCTTTCTTT.